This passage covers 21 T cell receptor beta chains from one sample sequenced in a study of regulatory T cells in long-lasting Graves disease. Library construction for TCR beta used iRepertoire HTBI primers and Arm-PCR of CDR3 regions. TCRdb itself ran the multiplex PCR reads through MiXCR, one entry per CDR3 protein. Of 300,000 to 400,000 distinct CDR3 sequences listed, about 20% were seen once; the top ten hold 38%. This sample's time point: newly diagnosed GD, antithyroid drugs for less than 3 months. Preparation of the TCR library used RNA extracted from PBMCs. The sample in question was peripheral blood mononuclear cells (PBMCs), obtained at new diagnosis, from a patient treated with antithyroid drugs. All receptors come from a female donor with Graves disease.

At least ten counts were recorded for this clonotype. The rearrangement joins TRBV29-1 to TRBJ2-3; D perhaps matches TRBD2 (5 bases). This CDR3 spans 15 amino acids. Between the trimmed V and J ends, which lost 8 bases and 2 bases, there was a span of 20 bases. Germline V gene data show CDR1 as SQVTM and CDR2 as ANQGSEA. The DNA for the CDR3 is TGCAGCCATCTCGGCAGCGGTTCGTCCACAGATACGCAGTATTTT. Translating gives CSHLGSGSSTDTQYF.

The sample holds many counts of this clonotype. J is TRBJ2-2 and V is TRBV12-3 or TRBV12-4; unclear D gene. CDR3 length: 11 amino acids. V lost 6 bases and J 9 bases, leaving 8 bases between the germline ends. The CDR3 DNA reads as TGTGCCAGCAGGGCCCTTAGGGAGCTGTTTTTT. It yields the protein CASRALRELFF.

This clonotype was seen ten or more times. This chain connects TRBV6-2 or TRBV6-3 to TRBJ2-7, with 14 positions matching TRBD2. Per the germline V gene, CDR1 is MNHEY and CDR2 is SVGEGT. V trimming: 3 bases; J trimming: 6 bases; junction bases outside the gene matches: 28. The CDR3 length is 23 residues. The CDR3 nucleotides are TGTGCCAGCAGTTATTCTCGAGCGGAGGAAGTCTTAGGACTAGCGGGAGGAGGTGTCGAGCAGTACTTC. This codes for CASSYSRAEEVLGLAGGGVEQYF.

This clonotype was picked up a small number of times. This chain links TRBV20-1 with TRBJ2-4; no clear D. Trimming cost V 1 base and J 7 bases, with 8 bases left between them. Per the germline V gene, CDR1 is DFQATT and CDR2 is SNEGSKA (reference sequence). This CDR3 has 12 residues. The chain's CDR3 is CSARVGQNIQYF. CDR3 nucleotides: TGCAGTGCTAGAGTCGGGCAGAACATTCAGTACTTC.

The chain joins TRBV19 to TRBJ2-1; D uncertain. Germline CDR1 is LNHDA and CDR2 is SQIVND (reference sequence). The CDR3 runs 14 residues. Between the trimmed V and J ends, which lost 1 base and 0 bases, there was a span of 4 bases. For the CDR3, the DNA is TGTGCCAGTAGTATAGTCGGCTCCTACAATGAGCAGTTCTTC. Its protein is CASSIVGSYNEQFF.

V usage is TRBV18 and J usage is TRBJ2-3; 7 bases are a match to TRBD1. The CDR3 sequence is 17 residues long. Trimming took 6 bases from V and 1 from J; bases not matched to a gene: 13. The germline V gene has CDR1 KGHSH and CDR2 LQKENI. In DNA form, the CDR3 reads TGTGCCAGCTCTAAAAGGTATCGGGACAGCCGCACAGATACGCAGTATTTT. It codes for CASSKRYRDSRTDTQYF.

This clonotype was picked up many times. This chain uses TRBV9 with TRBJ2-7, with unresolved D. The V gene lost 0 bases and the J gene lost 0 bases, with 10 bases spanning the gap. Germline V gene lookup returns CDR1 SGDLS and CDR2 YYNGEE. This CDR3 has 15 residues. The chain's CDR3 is CASSVVVSLSYEQYF. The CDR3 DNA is TGTGCCAGCAGCGTAGTTGTTAGCCTCTCCTACGAGCAGTACTTC.

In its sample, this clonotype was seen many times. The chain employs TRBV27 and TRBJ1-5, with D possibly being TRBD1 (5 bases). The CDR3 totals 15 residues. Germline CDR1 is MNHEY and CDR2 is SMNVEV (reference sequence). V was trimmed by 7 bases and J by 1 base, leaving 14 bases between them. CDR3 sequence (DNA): TGTGCCAGCAACTCAAGAAGGGGCAGCAATCAGCCCCAGCATTTT. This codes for CASNSRRGSNQPQHF.

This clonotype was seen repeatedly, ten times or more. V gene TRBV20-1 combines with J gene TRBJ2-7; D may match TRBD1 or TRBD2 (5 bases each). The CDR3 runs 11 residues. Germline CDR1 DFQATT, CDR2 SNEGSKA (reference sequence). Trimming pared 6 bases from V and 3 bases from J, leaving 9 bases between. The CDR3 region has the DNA TGCAGTGCAAGGGACGACTACGAGCAGTACTTC. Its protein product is CSARDDYEQYF.

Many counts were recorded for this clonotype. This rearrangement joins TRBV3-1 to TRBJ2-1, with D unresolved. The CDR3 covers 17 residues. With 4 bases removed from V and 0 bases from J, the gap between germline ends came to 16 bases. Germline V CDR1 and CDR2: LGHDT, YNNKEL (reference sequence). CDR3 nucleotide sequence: TGTGCCAGCAGCCCCGGGCGAGCGACGACCTCCTACAATGAGCAGTTCTTC. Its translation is CASSPGRATTSYNEQFF.

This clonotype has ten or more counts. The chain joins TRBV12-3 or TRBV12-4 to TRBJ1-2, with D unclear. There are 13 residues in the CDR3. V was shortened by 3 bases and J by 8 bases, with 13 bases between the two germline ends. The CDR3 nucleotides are TGTGCCAGCAGTTTGATCCCGATTGGGGGCTACACCTTC. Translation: CASSLIPIGGYTF.

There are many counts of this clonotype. The CDR3 here is CASSLQGALGIQYF. CDR3 sequence (DNA): TGTGCCAGCAGCTTACAGGGGGCGCTCGGCATTCAGTACTTC. The chain has TRBV7-2 and TRBJ2-4, with 8 bases lining up with TRBD1. V was clipped by 2 bases and J by 9 bases; unmatched bases: 6. CDR3 size: 14 residues. CDR1 and CDR2 from the germline V gene are SGHTA and FQGNSA.

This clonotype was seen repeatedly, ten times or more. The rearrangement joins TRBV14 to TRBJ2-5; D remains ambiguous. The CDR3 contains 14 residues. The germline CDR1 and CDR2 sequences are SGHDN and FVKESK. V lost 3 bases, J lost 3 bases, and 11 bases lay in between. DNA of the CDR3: TGTGCCAGCAGCCACGGTATTGCGGAAGAGACCCAGTACTTC. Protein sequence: CASSHGIAEETQYF.

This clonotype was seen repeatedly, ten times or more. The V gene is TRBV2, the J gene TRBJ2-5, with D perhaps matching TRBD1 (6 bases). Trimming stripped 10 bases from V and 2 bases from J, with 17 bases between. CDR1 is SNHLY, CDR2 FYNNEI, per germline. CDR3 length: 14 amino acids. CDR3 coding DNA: TGTGCCATAAGAAACAGGGAGAGACAAGAGACCCAGTACTTC. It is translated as CAIRNRERQETQYF.

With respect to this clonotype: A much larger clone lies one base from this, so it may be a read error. Written as DNA, the CDR3 is TGTGTCAGCAGCCAAGGGTCAGATACGCAGTATTTT. This gives the protein CVSSQGSDTQYF. The rearrangement links TRBV3-1 to TRBJ2-3; D unresolved. CDR1 is LGHDT, CDR2 YNNKEL, per germline (reference sequence). CDR3 length: 12 residues.

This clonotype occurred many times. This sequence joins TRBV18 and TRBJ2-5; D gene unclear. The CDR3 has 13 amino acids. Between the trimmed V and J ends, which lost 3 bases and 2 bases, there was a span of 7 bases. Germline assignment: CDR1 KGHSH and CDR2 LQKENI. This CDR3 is CASSPSLQETQYF. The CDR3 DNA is TGTGCCAGCTCACCGTCATTGCAAGAGACCCAGTACTTC.

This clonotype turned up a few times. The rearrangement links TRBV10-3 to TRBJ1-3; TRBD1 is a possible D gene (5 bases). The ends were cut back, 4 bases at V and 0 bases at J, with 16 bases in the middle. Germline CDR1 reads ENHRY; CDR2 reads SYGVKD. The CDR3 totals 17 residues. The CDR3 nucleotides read TGTGCCATCAGTGGGGGGTCAGGGCTTGGCTCTGGAAACACCATATATTTT. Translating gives CAISGGSGLGSGNTIYF.

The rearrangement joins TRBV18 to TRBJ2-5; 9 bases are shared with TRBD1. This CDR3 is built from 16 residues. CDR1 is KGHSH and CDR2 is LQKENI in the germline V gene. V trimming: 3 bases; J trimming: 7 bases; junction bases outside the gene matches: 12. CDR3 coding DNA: TGTGCCAGCTCACCTAAGATCTCGGGACAGGGAGTGACCCAGTACTTC. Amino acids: CASSPKISGQGVTQYF.

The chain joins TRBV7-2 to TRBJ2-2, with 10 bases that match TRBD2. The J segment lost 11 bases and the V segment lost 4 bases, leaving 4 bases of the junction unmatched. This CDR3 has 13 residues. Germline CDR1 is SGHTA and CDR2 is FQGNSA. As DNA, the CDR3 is TGTGCCAGCAGCTCCCGGACTAGCGGAGAGCTGTTTTTT. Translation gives CASSSRTSGELFF.

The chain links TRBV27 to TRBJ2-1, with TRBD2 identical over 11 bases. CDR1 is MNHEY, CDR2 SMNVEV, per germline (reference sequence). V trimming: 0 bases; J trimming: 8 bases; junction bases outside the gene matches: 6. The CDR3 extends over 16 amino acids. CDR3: CASSLSRASGRYEQFF. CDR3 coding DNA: TGTGCCAGCAGTTTATCGCGGGCTAGCGGGAGGTATGAGCAGTTCTTC.

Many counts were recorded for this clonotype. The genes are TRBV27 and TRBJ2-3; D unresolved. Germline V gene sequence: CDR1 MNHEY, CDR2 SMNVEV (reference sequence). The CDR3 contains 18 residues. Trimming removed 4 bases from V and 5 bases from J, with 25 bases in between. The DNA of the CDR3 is TGTGCCAGCAGTTCATACCTCCGGGCACTACCACGACAAGATACGCAGTATTTT. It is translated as CASSSYLRALPRQDTQYF.